These 8 T cell receptor beta chains were all obtained from the same sample, sequenced in a study of T cell repertoires in cytomegalovirus infection. Using its own MiXCR run on the reads, TCRdb lists one record per CDR3 protein. The sample consists of about 440,000 distinct CDR3 sequences, 30% to 40% of them appearing once. Input material: PBMCs. Receptor source: a human donor in good health (CMV status not recorded). Some clones in this sample may be carry-over from other donors' samples.

This sequence joins TRBV12-3 or TRBV12-4 and TRBJ1-5; D ambiguous. This CDR3 is built from 14 residues. Trimming took off 3 bases at V and 5 bases at J, with 11 bases between the two ends. The CDR3 here is CASSLVQRDQPQHF. The CDR3 DNA reads as TGTGCCAGCAGTTTGGTACAACGAGATCAGCCCCAGCATTTT.

This clonotype has ten or more counts. The gene calls are TRBV12-3 or TRBV12-4 and TRBJ2-4, with 8 bases aligning to TRBD1. The CDR3 spans 15 residues. V shed 5 bases, J shed 3 bases, and the junction held 6 bases outside the gene matches. The DNA of the CDR3 is TGTGCCAGCAGTCAAGGGACAGGAGTCAAAAACATTCAGTACTTC. Protein product: CASSQGTGVKNIQYF.

This clonotype was counted a few times. The rearrangement joins TRBV5-4 to TRBJ2-3; D unclear. Germline CDR1 and CDR2: SGHNT and YYREEE (reference sequence). The germline V and J ends were trimmed by 3 bases and 3 bases, with 11 bases remaining between them. The CDR3 covers 14 residues. CDR3 coding DNA: TGTGCCAGCAGCTCGAAGAGAAGGACAGATACGCAGTATTTT. Translation gives CASSSKRRTDTQYF.

Remarks on this clonotype: Since no conserved phenylalanine or tryptophan closes the CDR3, a read error is the likely cause. The chain combines TRBV12-5 with TRBJ1-5, with D possibly being TRBD1 (5 bases). This CDR3 is 16 amino acids long. V was pared by 5 bases and J by 5 bases, with 19 bases between. Germline V CDR1 and CDR2: LGHNT, FRNRAP. CDR3: CASGPSAGHRHQPQHY. CDR3 DNA sequence: TGTGCTAGTGGTCCCAGTGCCGGACATCGACATCAGCCCCAGCATTAT.

J is TRBJ2-7 and V is TRBV6-5, with D possibly matching TRBD2 (5 bases). This CDR3 comprises 13 residues. Trimming took 2 bases from V and 6 from J, leaving 11 bases between them. Germline CDR1 reads MNHEY; CDR2 reads SVGAGI. The CDR3 loop reads CASSYPGLGEQYF. CDR3 sequence (DNA): TGTGCCAGCAGTTACCCCGGACTGGGCGAGCAGTACTTC.

This clonotype has a handful of counts. The V call is TRBV10-3, the J call TRBJ1-1; tentative D call: TRBD1 (6 bases). V lost 8 bases to trimming and J lost 4 bases, with 11 bases between them. The CDR3 loop spans 12 amino acids. Germline CDR1 is ENHRY and CDR2 is SYGVKD. CDR3 DNA sequence: TGTGCCATCGGGGGCGTGGGCACTGAAGCTTTCTTT. It translates to CAIGGVGTEAFF.

This clonotype came up a few times. The rearrangement joins TRBV7-2 to TRBJ2-1; tentatively, D is TRBD1 (5 bases). Germline V CDR1 and CDR2: SGHTA, FQGNSA. The CDR3 length is 18 residues. The germline V and J ends were trimmed by 4 bases and 7 bases, with 26 bases remaining between them. In nucleotides, the CDR3 is TGTGCCAGCAGCTCCGAGGCAGGGTTTGTCGTTCGTGAGAATGAGCAGTTCTTC. Its translation is CASSSEAGFVVRENEQFF. Supplemented by reference TRBV7-2 and TRBJ2-1, the full variable domain reads GAGVSQSPSNKVTEKGKDVELRCDPISGHTALYWYRQSLGQGLEFLIYFQGNSAPDKSGLPSDRFSAERTGGSVSTLTIQRTQQEDSAVYLCASSSEAGFVVRENEQFFGPGTRLTVL.

This clonotype appeared once. One base away lies a much larger clone, so this may be a sequencing read error. V usage is TRBV11-2 and J usage is TRBJ2-1; 13 positions match TRBD2. Germline V gene sequence: CDR1 SGHAT, CDR2 FQNNGV. Germline trimming cut 4 bases from V and 10 bases from J; bases unmatched to any gene: 7. This CDR3 comprises 15 residues. CDR3 region: CASSSTSGGGKEQFF. The CDR3, as DNA: TGTGCCAGCAGCTCTACTAGCGGGGGGGGTAAGGAGCAGTTCTTC.